This T cell receptor beta chain derives from a study of blood T cells in healthy people across ages. Whole-study findings and limits: A strong correlation between TCR beta diversity and naive T cell percentage was seen. Per million T cells, TCR beta diversity dropped about linearly as age rose.

For every donor, a draw yielded around 9.4 milliliters of peripheral blood. The use of a sample-barcoded 5' primer and a J-beta primer mix characterized a second PCR of roughly 6 to 12 cycles. Every cDNA was tagged by a template-switch adaptor with 12 random nucleotides. TCRdb reprocessed the 5' RACE reads via MiXCR and lists one record per CDR3 protein. This sample yields about 1.8 million distinct CDR3 sequences, of which about 49% are seen a single time; less than 2.5% belongs to the top ten. Per germline, CDR1 DFQATT and CDR2 SNEGSKA (reference sequence). The CDR3 loop spans 15 amino acids. V shed 5 bases and J 5 bases; nucleotides not matched to a gene: 11. In this sample, this clonotype turned up a few times. Its antigen is still unknown.

This receptor was identified in a woman aged 40 to 49 in good health. Material: blood. The chain combines TRBV20-1 with TRBJ2-5, with 10 bases lining up with TRBD2. The CDR3 region is CSAERLAGGGETQYF. CDR3 nucleotide sequence: TGCAGTGCTGAAAGACTAGCGGGTGGGGGGGAGACCCAGTACTTC.